This entry concerns a single T cell receptor (beta chain). There are a few counts of this clone. It lacks a known antigen. Per-base qualities were not stored, and no clone one base away is much larger. The data were obtained in a study of PD-1 blockade in classical Hodgkin lymphoma (dated by TCRdb to 2019 to 2021). With regard to the full study: Nivolumab dosing was 3 mg/kg intravenously every 2 weeks, continuing until either disease progression or unacceptable toxicity. The study used TCR beta sequencing and CyTOF to define a peripheral blood immune signature of response to PD-1 blockade in classical Hodgkin lymphoma. What the research found in general, with its limitations: Baseline TCR diversity was reported to be lower in newly diagnosed patients than in healthy donors and to be lower still in relapsed/refractory patients. CD4+ but not CD8+ TCR diversity rose significantly by C4D1 (p=0.0027 vs p=0.16), most apparent in complete responders (p=0.02). Lower diversity was observed in patients in whom nivolumab was started less than 1 year after ASCT, and these patients were excluded from later analyses so that confounding by immune reconstitution would be avoided. The study covered only a single clinical trial cohort, and the causes of the repertoire differences, possibly disease activity or prior therapy, were still not defined. Trial patients achieving complete response had baseline diversity similar to newly diagnosed patients, whereas partial responders and progressors had significantly lower diversity.

This sample's time point label indicates: cycle 2 day 1 (C2D1) of nivolumab. Every trial patient had relapsed following autologous stem cell transplantation, and prior brentuximab vedotin exposure was what differed among cohorts A, B and C. A total of 56 patients with relapsed/refractory classical Hodgkin lymphoma made up the trial cohort, and each patient's best overall response was complete response, partial response or progressive disease. In the multi-cohort phase II CheckMate 205 trial, trial patients received single-agent nivolumab. An independent review committee assessed best overall response by applying the 2007 International Working Group response criteria. Trial PBMCs were obtained immediately prior to nivolumab initiation (C1D1) and on therapy at cycle 2 day 1 and cycle 4 day 1. Peripheral blood was collected in 8 mL Vacutainer Cell Preparation Tubes, from which PBMCs were isolated by centrifugation and then cryopreserved.

Genomic DNA was extracted with the Qiagen DNeasy kit from unsorted PBMCs and from negatively selected CD4+ and CD8+ fractions. TCR beta CDR3 regions were subjected to amplification by immunoSEQ multiplex PCR with primers that anneal to V and J segments. A synthetic immune receptor repertoire was used to minimize amplification bias, and any residual bias was removed computationally once sequencing was done. In the original analysis: Repertoire diversity was quantified as the Shannon entropy index using custom Python scripts. Unsorted, CD4+ and CD8+ repertoires were examined separately, except in combined analyses, for which CD4+ and CD8+ sequences were merged in silico. Clonal expansion was defined as a frequency increase of at least 2-fold after treatment compared with C1D1, and clones undetected at baseline were assigned a pseudocount of 0.5. Clones with 0 or 1 copy at C1D1 were classified as singleton clones, and clones with 2 or more copies were classified as non-singleton clones. By matching protein sequences in sorted samples from the same patient, clones expanded in unsorted samples were annotated as CD4+, CD8+ or unknown. Wilcoxon tests were applied to paired samples to test diversity changes from C1D1 to C4D1. This is the immuneACCESS table as TCRdb keeps it, with only in-frame sequences that have V and J called. A part of the clones is gone; compared with another copy, unresolved V genes explain less than half, and the rest is unexplained. V, J and clone size are taken as reported in that table, and D and trimming were inferred from the DNA itself. This sample has about 36,000 clones in its table, and roughly three quarters of those were observed once. The ten largest clones capture over 12% of the sample.

This sequence was found in a human donor with classical Hodgkin lymphoma. The specimen was peripheral blood mononuclear cells (PBMCs), collected before the second cycle of nivolumab.

The CDR3 reads CASSLEAGAPTDTQYF. The DNA is TGTGCCAGCAGCTTGGAAGCGGGGGCCCCCACAGATACGCAGTATTTT. This receptor chain uses TRBV5-4 and TRBJ2-3; 8 nucleotides in the junction match TRBD2. Unmatched junction bases come to 5, with V trimmed by 0 bases and J by 2 bases. The CDR3 spans 16 residues, from the cysteine through the phenylalanine. Only the CDR3 portion is preserved as DNA: 48 bases, with reading frame beginning at the first base. The germline V gene (reference sequence) sets CDR1 to SGHNT and CDR2 to YYREEE.